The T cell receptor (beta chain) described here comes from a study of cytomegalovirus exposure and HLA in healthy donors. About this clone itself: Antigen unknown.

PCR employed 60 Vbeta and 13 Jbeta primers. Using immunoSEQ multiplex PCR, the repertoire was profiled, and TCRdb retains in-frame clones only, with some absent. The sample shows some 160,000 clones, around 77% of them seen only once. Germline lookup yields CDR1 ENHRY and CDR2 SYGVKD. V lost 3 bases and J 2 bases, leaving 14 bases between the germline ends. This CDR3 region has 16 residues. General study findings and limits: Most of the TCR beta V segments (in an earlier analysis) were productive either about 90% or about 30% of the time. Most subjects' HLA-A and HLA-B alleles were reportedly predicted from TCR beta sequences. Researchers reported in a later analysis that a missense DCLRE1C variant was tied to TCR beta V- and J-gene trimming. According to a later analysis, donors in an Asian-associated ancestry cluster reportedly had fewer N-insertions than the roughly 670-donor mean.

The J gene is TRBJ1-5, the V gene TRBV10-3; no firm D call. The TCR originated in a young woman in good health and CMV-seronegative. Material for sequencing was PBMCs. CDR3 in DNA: TGTGCCATCAGTGACCAGTTCGAGGGAGGCAATCAGCCCCAGCATTTT. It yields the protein CAISDQFEGGNQPQHF.